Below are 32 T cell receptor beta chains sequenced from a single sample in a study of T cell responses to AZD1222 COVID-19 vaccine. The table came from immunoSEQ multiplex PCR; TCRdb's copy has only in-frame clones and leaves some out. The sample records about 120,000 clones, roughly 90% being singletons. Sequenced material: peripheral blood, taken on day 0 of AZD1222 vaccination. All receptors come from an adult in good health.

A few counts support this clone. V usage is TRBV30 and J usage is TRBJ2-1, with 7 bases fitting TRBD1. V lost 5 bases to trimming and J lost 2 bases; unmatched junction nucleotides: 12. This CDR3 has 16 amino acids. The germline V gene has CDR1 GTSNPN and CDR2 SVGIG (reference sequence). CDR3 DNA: TGTGCCTGGCGAAACAGACAGGGATTCGCCTACAATGAGCAGTTCTTC. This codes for CAWRNRQGFAYNEQFF.

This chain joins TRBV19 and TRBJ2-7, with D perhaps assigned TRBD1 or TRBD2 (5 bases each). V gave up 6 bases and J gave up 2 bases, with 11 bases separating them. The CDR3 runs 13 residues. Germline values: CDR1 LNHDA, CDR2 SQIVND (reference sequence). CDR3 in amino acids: CASRDSGPYEQYF. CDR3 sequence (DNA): TGTGCCAGTAGGGATTCGGGGCCCTACGAGCAGTACTTC.

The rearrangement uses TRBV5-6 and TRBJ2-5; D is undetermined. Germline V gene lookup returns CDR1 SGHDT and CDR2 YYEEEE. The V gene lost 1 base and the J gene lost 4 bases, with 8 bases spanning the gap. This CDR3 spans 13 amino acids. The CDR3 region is CASSLPQAETQYF. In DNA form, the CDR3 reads TGTGCCAGCAGCTTGCCCCAGGCAGAGACCCAGTACTTC.

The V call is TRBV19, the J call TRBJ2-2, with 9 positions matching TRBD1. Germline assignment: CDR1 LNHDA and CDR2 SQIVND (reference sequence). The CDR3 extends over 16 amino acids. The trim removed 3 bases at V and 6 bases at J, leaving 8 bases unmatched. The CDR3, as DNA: TGTGCCAGTAGTATTTTCGCGGGACAGGGCCCCGGGGAGCTGTTTTTT. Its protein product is CASSIFAGQGPGELFF.

The CDR3, as DNA: TGCGCCAGCAGCATTGGTCCTGATCAGCCCCAGCATTTT. It codes for CASSIGPDQPQHF. The chain recombines TRBV5-1 with TRBJ1-5; D uncertain. Deletions cut 4 bases from V and 5 bases from J, with 10 bases between. Germline V gene sequence: CDR1 SGHRS, CDR2 YFSETQ. This CDR3 region has 13 residues.

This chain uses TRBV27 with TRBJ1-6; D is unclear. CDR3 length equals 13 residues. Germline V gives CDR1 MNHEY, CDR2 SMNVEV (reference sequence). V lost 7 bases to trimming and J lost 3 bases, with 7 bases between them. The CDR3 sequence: CASTGNYNSPLHF. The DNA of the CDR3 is TGTGCCAGCACGGGAAACTATAATTCACCCCTCCACTTT.

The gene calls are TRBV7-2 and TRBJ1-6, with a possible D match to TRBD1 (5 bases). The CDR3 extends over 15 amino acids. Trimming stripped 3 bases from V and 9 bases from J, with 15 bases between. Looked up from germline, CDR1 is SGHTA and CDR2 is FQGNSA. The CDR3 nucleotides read TGTGCCAGCAGCTTCAGGCGGGGGGAAGGTTCACCCCTCCACTTT. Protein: CASSFRRGEGSPLHF.

CDR3 sequence (DNA): TGTGCCAGCAGTCCCCCGACAGGGCGCGAGCAGTACTTC. It codes for CASSPPTGREQYF. This chain uses TRBV28 with TRBJ2-7, with 7 bases matching TRBD1. CDR3 length: 13 amino acids. Germline CDR1 is MDHEN and CDR2 is SYDVKM. V trimming: 5 bases; J trimming: 6 bases; junction bases outside the gene matches: 7.

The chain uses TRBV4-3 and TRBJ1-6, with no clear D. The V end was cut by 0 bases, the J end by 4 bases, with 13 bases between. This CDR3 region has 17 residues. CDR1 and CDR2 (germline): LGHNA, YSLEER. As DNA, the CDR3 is TGCGCCAGCAGCCAAGATGTGGTACGGCAGTATAATTCACCCCTCCACTTT. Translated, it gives CASSQDVVRQYNSPLHF.

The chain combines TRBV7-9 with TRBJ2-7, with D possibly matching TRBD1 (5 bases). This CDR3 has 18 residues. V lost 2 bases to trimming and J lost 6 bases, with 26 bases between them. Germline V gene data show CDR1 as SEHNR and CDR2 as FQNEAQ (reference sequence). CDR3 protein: CASSLYPPSRVQNPEQYF. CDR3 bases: TGTGCCAGCAGCTTATACCCACCCTCCAGGGTGCAGAACCCCGAGCAGTACTTC. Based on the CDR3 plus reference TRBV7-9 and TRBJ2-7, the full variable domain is DTGVSQNPRHKITKRGQNVTFRCDPISEHNRLYWYRQTLGQGPEFLTYFQNEAQLEKSRLLSDRFSAERPKGSFSTLEIQRTEQGDSAMYLCASSLYPPSRVQNPEQYFGPGTRLTVT.

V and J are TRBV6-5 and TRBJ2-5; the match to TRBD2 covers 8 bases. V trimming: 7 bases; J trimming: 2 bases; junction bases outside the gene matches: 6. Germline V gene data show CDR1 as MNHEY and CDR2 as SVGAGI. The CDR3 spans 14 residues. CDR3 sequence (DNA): TGTGCCAGCATGCACTCGGGGGGGCAAGAGACCCAGTACTTC. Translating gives CASMHSGGQETQYF.

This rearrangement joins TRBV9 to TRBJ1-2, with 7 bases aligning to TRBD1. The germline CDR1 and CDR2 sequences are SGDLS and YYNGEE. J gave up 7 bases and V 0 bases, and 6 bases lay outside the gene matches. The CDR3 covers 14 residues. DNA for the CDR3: TGTGCCAGCAGCGTAGCTGAGGGGGCGCCTGGCTACACCTTC. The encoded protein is CASSVAEGAPGYTF.

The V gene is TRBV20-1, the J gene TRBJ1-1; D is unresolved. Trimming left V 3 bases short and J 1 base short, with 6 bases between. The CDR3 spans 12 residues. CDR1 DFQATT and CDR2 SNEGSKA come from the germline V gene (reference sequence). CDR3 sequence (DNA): TGCAGTGCTAGTGAGGGGAACACTGAAGCTTTCTTT. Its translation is CSASEGNTEAFF.

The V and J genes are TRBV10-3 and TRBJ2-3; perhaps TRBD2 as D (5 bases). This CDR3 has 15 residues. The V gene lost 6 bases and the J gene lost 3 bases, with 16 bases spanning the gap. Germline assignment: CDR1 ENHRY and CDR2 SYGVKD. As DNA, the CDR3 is TGTGCCATCAGAACTGATCAGACTATAACAGATACGCAGTATTTT. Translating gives CAIRTDQTITDTQYF.

CDR3 protein: CASSRQGVNTEAFF. The CDR3 DNA follows: TGTGCCAGCAGTCGCCAGGGGGTGAACACTGAAGCTTTCTTT. The chain combines TRBV28 with TRBJ1-1, with 7 positions matching TRBD1. Trimming removed 5 bases from V and 0 bases from J; junction bases left unmatched: 3. Germline V CDR1 and CDR2: MDHEN, SYDVKM. This CDR3 is 14 amino acids long. The full variable domain, in which reference TRBV28 and TRBJ1-1 provide the parts outside the CDR3, is DVKVTQSSRYLVKRTGEKVFLECVQDMDHENMFWYRQDPGLGLRLIYFSYDVKMKEKGDIPEGYSVSREKKERFSLILESASTNQTSMYLCASSRQGVNTEAFFGQGTRLTVV.

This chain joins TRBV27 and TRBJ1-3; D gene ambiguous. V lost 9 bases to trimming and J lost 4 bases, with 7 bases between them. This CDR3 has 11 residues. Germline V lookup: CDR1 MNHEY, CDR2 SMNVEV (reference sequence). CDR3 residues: CASGMGNTIYF. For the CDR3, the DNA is TGTGCCAGTGGTATGGGAAACACCATATATTTT.

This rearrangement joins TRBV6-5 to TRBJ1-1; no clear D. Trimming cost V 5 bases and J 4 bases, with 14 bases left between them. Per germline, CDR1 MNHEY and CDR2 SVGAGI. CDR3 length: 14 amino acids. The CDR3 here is CASSRTLLTTEAFF. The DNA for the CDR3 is TGTGCCAGCAGTAGGACTCTTTTGACCACTGAAGCTTTCTTT.

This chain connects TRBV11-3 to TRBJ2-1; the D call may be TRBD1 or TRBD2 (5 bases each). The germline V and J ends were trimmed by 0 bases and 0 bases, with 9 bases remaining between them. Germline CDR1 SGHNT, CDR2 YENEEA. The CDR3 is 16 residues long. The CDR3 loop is CASSLDGTVSYNEQFF. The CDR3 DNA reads TGTGCCAGCAGCTTAGATGGGACGGTCTCCTACAATGAGCAGTTCTTC.

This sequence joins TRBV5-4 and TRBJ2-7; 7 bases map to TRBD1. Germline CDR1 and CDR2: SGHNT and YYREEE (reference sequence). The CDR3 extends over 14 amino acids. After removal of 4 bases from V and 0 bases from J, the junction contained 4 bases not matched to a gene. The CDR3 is CASSQQGSSYEQYF. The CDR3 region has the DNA TGTGCCAGCAGCCAACAGGGGAGCTCCTACGAGCAGTACTTC.

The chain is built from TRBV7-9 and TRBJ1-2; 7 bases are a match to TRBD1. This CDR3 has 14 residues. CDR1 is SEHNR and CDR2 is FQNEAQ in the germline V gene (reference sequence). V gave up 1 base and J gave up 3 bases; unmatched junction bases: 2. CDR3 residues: CASSLVQGHYGYTF. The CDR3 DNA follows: TGTGCCAGCAGCTTAGTACAGGGGCACTATGGCTACACCTTC.

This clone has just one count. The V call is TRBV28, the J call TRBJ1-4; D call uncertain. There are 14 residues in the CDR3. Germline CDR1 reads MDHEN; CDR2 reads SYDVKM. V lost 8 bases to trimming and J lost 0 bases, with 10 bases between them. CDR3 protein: CASGSIATNEKLFF. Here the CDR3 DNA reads TGTGCCAGCGGATCGATTGCAACTAATGAAAAACTGTTTTTT.

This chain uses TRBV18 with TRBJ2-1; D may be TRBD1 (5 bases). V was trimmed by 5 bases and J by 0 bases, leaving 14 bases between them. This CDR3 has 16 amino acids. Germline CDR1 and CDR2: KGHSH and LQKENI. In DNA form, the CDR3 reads TGTGCCAGCTCAAAGGGGTCTTTGAGCTCCTACAATGAGCAGTTCTTC. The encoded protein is CASSKGSLSSYNEQFF.

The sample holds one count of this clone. DNA of the CDR3: TGTGCCAGCAGCCCCGGGACAGGGGTCTCCAATGAGCAGTTCTTC. It specifies CASSPGTGVSNEQFF. The J gene is TRBJ2-1, the V gene TRBV5-4, with 10 bases identical to TRBD1. With 4 bases clipped from V and 6 bases from J, the junction kept 7 bases outside the gene matches. Germline CDR1 is SGHNT and CDR2 is YYREEE (reference sequence). CDR3 length: 15 residues.

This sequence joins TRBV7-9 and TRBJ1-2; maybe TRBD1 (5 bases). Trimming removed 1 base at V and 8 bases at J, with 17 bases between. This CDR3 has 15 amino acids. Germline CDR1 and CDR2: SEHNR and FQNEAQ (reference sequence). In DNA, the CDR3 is TGTGCCAGCAGCTTAGAGGCAGGGCAGAGGGGCGGCTACACCTTC. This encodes CASSLEAGQRGGYTF.

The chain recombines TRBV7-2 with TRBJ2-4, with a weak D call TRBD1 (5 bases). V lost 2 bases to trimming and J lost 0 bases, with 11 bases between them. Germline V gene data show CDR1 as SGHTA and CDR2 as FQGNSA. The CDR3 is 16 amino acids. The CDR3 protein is CASSLLGQLAKNIQYF. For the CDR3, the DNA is TGTGCCAGCAGCTTATTGGGGCAACTAGCCAAAAACATTCAGTACTTC. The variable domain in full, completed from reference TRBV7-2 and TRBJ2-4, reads GAGVSQSPSNKVTEKGKDVELRCDPISGHTALYWYRQSLGQGLEFLIYFQGNSAPDKSGLPSDRFSAERTGGSVSTLTIQRTQQEDSAVYLCASSLLGQLAKNIQYFGAGTRLSVL.

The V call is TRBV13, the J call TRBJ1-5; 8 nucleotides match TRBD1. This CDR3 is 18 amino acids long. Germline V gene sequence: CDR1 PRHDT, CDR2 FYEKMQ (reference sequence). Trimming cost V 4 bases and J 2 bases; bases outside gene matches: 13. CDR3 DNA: TGTGCCAGCAGCTCGACAATAGACAGGGGTCTCGGCAATCAGCCCCAGCATTTT. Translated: CASSSTIDRGLGNQPQHF. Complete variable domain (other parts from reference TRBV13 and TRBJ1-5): AAGVIQSPRHLIKEKRETATLKCYPIPRHDTVYWYQQGPGQDPQFLISFYEKMQSDKGSIPDRFSAQQFSDYHSELNMSSLELGDSALYFCASSSTIDRGLGNQPQHFGDGTRLSIL.

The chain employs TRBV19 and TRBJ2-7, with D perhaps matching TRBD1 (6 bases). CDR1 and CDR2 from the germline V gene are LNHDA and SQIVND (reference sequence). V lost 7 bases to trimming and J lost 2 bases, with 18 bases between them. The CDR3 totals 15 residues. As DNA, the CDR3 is TGTGCCAGTAAGCGTTTGTGGCAGGGGACCTACGAGCAGTACTTC. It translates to CASKRLWQGTYEQYF.

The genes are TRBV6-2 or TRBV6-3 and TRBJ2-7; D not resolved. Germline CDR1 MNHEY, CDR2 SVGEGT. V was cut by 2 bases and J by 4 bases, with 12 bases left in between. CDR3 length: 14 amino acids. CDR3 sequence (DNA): TGTGCCAGCAGTTACGCACTGGGCCGTTACGAGCAGTACTTC. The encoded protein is CASSYALGRYEQYF.

This CDR3 reads CASIPPGQGPNYGYTF. CDR3 DNA sequence: TGTGCCAGCATCCCACCGGGACAGGGTCCTAACTATGGCTACACCTTC. V usage is TRBV5-6 and J usage is TRBJ1-2; 9 bases are shared with TRBD1. Per the germline V gene, CDR1 is SGHDT and CDR2 is YYEEEE. The V and J ends lost 6 bases and 0 bases, in that order; junction bases with no gene match: 9. CDR3 length equals 16 residues.

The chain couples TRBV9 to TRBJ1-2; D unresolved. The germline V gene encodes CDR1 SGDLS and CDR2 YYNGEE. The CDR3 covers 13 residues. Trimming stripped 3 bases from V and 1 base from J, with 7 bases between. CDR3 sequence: CASSDDSNYGYTF. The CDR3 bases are TGTGCCAGCAGCGACGATAGTAACTATGGCTACACCTTC.

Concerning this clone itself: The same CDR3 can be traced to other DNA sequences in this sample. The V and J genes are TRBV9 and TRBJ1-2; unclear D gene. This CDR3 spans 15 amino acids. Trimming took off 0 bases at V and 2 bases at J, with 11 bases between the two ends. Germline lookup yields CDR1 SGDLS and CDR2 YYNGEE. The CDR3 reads CASSVAPGLNYGYTF. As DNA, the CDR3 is TGTGCCAGCAGCGTAGCCCCTGGTCTAAACTATGGCTACACCTTC. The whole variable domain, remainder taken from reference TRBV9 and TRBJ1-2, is DSGVTQTPKHLITATGQRVTLRCSPRSGDLSVYWYQQSLDQGLQFLIQYYNGEERAKGNILERFSAQQFPDLHSELNLSSLELGDSALYFCASSVAPGLNYGYTFGSGTRLTVV.

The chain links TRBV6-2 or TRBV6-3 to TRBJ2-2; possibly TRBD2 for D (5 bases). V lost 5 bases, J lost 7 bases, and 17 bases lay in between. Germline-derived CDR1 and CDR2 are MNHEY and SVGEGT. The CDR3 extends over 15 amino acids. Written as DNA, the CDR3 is TGTGCCAGCAGTCCCACGCGGGCCCAAAGCGGGGAGCTGTTTTTT. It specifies CASSPTRAQSGELFF.